This is a list of T cell receptor beta chains from one sample in a study of blood T cell repertoires in COVID-19. Sequencing used immunoSEQ multiplex PCR; TCRdb keeps in-frame clones, though not all of them. The sample has about 36,000 clones; around 90% are singletons. The sequenced sample consisted of peripheral blood. These receptors were obtained from a man aged 60 to 69 with acute or convalescent COVID-19. Each CDR3 is given with its conserved first and last residue. The order of the fields is CDR3 DNA, CDR3 protein, V gene, clone size, J gene, D gene. D genes are given only for firm matches. The listing skips clone size in some rows; elsewhere it reads once, few, many or a size class.

TGTGCCAGCAGCGTGAGAAGCTCTGGGGCCAACGTCCTGACTTTC CASSVRSSGANVLTF TRBV9 - TRBJ2-6 -
TGTGCCAGCAGCTTAGACGCGGAGACTGAAGCTTTCTTT CASSLDAETEAFF TRBV7-9 - TRBJ1-1 -
TGTGCCAGCTCACCGGAGAATGAGCAGTTCTTC CASSPENEQFF TRBV18 - TRBJ2-1 -
TGTGCCATCAGGCCCGGCCAAGGCGTCGGGACACACGGCAATGAGCAGTTCTTC CAIRPGQGVGTHGNEQFF TRBV10-3 - TRBJ2-1 -
TGTGCCACCAGCAGAGATATCAGGGGGCGCGGCTATGGCTACACCTTC CATSRDIRGRGYGYTF TRBV15 once TRBJ1-2 TRBD1
TGTGCCAGCAGCCAAGACCGGAGGGCTGCAGGGGCCAACGTCCTGACTTTC CASSQDRRAAGANVLTF TRBV3-1/TRBV3-2 - TRBJ2-6 -
TGTGCCACCAGTGATTTCATCGCCCCCGGAGCTTTCTTT CATSDFIAPGAFF TRBV24-1 - TRBJ1-1 -
TGCGCCAGCAGCACAGGACGGTCGTCTGGAAACACCATATATTTT CASSTGRSSGNTIYF TRBV5-1 - TRBJ1-3 -
TGTGCCAGCAGTTTAAAAGCGGGAGAGACCCAGTACTTC CASSLKAGETQYF TRBV12-3/TRBV12-4 - TRBJ2-5 -
TGCGCCAGCAGCCAAGAAAAACTAACTGGAAACACCATATATTTT CASSQEKLTGNTIYF TRBV4-1 few TRBJ1-3 -
TGTGCCAGCAGTCCCCGGCAGGCGACTAGCGGGAGCGGGGAGCTGTTTTTT CASSPRQATSGSGELFF TRBV27 - TRBJ2-2 TRBD2
TGCGCCAGCAGCTTGGGGACTAGCGGGAGTGAGACCCAGTACTTC CASSLGTSGSETQYF TRBV5-1 - TRBJ2-5 TRBD2
TGTGCCAGCAGCTTAGGACGGCGGTTCACCCTCCACTTT CASSLGRRFTLHF TRBV7-2 few TRBJ1-6 -
TGCGCCAGCAGCTCACAGCCAACCGGGGAGCTGTTTTTT CASSSQPTGELFF TRBV5-1 - TRBJ2-2 -
TGTGCCAGCAGCTCAAATTTACAGGTCCACGAGCAGTACTTC CASSSNLQVHEQYF TRBV7-6 - TRBJ2-7 -